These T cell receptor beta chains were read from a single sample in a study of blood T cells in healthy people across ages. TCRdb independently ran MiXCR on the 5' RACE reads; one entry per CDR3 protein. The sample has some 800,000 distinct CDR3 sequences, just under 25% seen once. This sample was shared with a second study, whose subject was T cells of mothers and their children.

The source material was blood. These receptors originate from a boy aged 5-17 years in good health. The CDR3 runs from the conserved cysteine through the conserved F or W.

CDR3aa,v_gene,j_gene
CASSLSGQGFSYEQYF,TRBV27,TRBJ2-7
CASSYGEDTEAFF,TRBV6-2/TRBV6-3,TRBJ1-1
CSVVRGSHYNEQFF,TRBV29-1,TRBJ2-1
CASSSSTYDQYF,TRBV28,TRBJ2-5
CASSSRGGFNEKLFF,TRBV28,TRBJ1-4
CASSLDGGGDTQYF,TRBV5-1,TRBJ2-3
CASSLTTGGGSPLHF,TRBV7-3,TRBJ1-6
CASSSKNAQDPYEQYF,TRBV14,TRBJ2-7
CAISDWDNEKLFF,TRBV10-3,TRBJ1-4
CASSQGSGLAGGGEQYF,TRBV4-2,TRBJ2-7
CSANWETQYF,TRBV20-1,TRBJ2-5
CASSYSGARRYQETQYF,TRBV6-5,TRBJ2-5
CASSLGQTGYTF,TRBV3-1,TRBJ1-2
CSAREIYRGDNSPLHF,TRBV20-1,TRBJ1-6
CSATADSPGSYEQYF,TRBV20-1,TRBJ2-7
CASSQGTSGLDTQYF,TRBV4-3,TRBJ2-3
CASTNTGAEAFF,TRBV4-1,TRBJ1-1
CASTPWSKETQYF,TRBV6-2/TRBV6-3,TRBJ2-5
CASSLQGADYEQYF,TRBV7-9,TRBJ2-7
CASSVRQGNTEAFF,TRBV7-2,TRBJ1-1
CSVAAGYTEAFF,TRBV29-1,TRBJ1-1
CASSFYAGGTTNEQYF,TRBV12-3/TRBV12-4,.
CASSLVQRETQYF,TRBV7-2,TRBJ2-5
CASSPPTMYEQFF,TRBV7-2,TRBJ2-1
CSARDREAYNEQFF,TRBV20-1,TRBJ2-1
CASSLTQDRTGESSYEQYF,TRBV28,TRBJ2-7
CATSTRDSGRQTQYF,TRBV15,TRBJ2-5
CASSERHRARFDTEAFF,TRBV6-1,TRBJ1-1
CASSPVEGRGAFF,TRBV4-1,TRBJ1-1
CASTQAGTGTQYF,TRBV6-2/TRBV6-3,.
CSARSRQGTHEQYF,TRBV20-1,.
CASSPLSGGGNEQFF,TRBV18,TRBJ2-1
CSARDLRPGEQYF,TRBV20-1,TRBJ2-7
CSVEDSGDLYGYTF,TRBV29-1,TRBJ1-2
CASSQDVRAYEQYF,TRBV4-1,TRBJ2-7
CASSFRGNGANVLTF,TRBV7-8,TRBJ2-6
CASSSTGSVYSEQFF,TRBV7-3,TRBJ2-1
CASSPGRLLWDYTF,TRBV4-2,TRBJ1-2
CASSQVPGSGQYF,TRBV4-3,TRBJ2-7
CASSPGDISSFEQYF,TRBV28,TRBJ2-7
CAGSFGRYNEQFF,TRBV7-2,TRBJ2-1
CASSPGGGMYEQYF,TRBV7-2,.
CASSQESPSYEQYF,TRBV3-1,TRBJ2-7
CASTLGGTGASTDTQYF,TRBV5-1,TRBJ2-3
CSARRQGETQYF,TRBV20-1,TRBJ2-5
CASSLDRQLGTQYF,TRBV12-3/TRBV12-4,.